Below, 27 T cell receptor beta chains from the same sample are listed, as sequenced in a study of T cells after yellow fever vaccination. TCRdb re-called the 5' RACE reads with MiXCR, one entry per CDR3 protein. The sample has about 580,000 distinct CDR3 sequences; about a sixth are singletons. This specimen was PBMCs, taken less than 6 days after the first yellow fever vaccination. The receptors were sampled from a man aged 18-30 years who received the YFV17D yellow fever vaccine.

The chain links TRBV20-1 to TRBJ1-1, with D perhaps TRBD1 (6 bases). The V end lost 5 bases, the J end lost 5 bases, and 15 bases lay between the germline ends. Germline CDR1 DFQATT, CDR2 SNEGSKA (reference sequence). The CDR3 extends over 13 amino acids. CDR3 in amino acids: CSAARGPWTEAFF. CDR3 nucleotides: TGCAGTGCTGCCAGGGGCCCATGGACTGAAGCTTTCTTT.

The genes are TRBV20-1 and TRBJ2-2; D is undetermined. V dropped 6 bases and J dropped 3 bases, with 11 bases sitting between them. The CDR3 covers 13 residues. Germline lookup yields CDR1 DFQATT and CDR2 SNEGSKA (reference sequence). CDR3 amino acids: CSAPPGHTGELFF. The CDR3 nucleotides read TGCAGTGCCCCCCCTGGGCACACCGGGGAGCTGTTTTTT.

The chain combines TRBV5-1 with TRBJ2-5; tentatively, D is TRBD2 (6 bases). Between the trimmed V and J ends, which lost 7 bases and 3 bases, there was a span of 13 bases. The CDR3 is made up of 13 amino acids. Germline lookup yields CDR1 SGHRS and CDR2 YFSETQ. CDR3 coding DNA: TGCGCCAGCGCACTTACGGGGGAAGAGACCCAGTACTTC. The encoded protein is CASALTGEETQYF.

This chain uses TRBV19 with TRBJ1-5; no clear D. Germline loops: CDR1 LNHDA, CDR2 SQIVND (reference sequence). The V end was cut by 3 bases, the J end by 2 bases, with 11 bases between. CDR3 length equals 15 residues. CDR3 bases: TGTGCCAGTAGTATCATGATTACGCGCAATCAGCCCCAGCATTTT. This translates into CASSIMITRNQPQHF.

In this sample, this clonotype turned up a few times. The CDR3 DNA is TGCAGCGTCGCTAGACAGAGTAACTATGGCTACACCTTC. Encoded protein: CSVARQSNYGYTF. The chain links TRBV29-1 to TRBJ1-2; D may be TRBD1 (5 bases). Germline values: CDR1 SQVTM, CDR2 ANQGSEA. The V end was cut by 6 bases, the J end by 1 base, with 12 bases between. This CDR3 comprises 13 residues.

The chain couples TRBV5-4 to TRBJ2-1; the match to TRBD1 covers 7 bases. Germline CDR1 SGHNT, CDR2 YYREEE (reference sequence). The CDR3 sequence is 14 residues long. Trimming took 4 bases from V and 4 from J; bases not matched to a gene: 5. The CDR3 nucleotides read TGTGCCAGCAGCGCCATGACAGGGTACAATGAGCAGTTCTTC. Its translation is CASSAMTGYNEQFF.

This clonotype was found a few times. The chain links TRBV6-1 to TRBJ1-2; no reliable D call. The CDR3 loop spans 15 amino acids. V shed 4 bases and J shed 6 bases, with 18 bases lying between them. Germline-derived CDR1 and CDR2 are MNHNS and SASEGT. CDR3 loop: CASSVRNSLPNGYTF. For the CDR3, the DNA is TGTGCCAGCAGTGTACGGAACAGTCTTCCTAATGGCTACACCTTC.

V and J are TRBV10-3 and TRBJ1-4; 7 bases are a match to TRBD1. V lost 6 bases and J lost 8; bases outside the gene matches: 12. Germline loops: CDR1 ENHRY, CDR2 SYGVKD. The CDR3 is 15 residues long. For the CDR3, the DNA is TGTGCCATCAGCCCAGGGGGAAGGGCTGCAGAAAAACTGTTTTTT. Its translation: CAISPGGRAAEKLFF.

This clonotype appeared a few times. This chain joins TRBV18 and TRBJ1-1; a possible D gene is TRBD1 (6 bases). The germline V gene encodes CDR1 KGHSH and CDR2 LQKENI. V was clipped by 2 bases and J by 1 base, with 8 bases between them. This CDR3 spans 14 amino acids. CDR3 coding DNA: TGTGCCAGCTCACCAGGGGGGCCGAACACTGAAGCTTTCTTT. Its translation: CASSPGGPNTEAFF.

The CDR3 DNA reads TGTGCCAGCAGCCTTGGGCTAGCGGGGGGGCCGGGGAAGGCCGGGGAGCTGTTTTTT. Protein product: CASSLGLAGGPGKAGELFF. This chain links TRBV12-3 or TRBV12-4 with TRBJ2-2; TRBD2 matches 12 bases. The CDR3 is made up of 19 amino acids. V gave up 6 bases and J gave up 6 bases; unmatched junction bases: 17.

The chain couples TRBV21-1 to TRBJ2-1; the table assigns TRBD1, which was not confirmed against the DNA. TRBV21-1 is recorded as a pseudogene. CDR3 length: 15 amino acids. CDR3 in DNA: TGTGCCAGCAGCAAAGGGGGGGATCCTCTCAATGAGCAGTTCTTC. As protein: CASSKGGDPLNEQFF.

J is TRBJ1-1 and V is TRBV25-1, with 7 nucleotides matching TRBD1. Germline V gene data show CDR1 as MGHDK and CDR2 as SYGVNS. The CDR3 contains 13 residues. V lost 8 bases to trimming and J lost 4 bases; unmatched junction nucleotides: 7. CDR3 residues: CASLRTGGTEAFF. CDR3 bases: TGTGCCAGCCTTAGGACAGGAGGCACTGAAGCTTTCTTT.

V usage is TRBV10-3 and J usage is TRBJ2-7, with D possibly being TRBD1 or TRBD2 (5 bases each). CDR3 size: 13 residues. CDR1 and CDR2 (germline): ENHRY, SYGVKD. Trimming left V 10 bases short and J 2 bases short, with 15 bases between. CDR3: CATTRDVAYEQYF. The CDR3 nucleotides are TGTGCCACCACCCGGGACGTCGCCTACGAGCAGTACTTC.

The CDR3 loop is CAIREDGYTF. Here the CDR3 DNA reads TGTGCCATCAGGGAGGATGGCTACACCTTC. The chain carries TRBV10-3 and TRBJ1-2; D not certain. V was clipped by 6 bases and J by 6 bases, with 5 bases between them. This CDR3 is built from 10 residues. Germline V gene lookup returns CDR1 ENHRY and CDR2 SYGVKD.

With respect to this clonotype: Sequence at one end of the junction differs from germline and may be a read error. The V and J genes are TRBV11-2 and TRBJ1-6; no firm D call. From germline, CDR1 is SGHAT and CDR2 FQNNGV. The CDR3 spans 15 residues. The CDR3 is CASSGGSSINSPLHF. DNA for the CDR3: TGTGCTAGCAGCGGCGGGTCGTCAATCAATTCACCCCTCCACTTT.

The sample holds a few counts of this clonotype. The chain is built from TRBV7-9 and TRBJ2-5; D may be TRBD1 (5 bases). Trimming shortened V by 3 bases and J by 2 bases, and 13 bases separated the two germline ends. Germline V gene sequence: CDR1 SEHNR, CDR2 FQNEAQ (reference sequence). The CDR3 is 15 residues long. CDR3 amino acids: CASSFLVGVQETQYF. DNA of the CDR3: TGTGCCAGCAGCTTCCTAGTAGGGGTACAAGAGACCCAGTACTTC.

The CDR3 reads CASSPRQIQETQYF. In DNA form, the CDR3 reads TGTGCCAGCAGTCCTCGACAAATCCAAGAGACCCAGTACTTC. The rearrangement uses TRBV7-8 and TRBJ2-5; D remains unclear. Deletions cut 6 bases from V and 1 base from J, with 12 bases between. The CDR3 spans 14 residues. Per germline, CDR1 SGHVS and CDR2 FQNEAQ.

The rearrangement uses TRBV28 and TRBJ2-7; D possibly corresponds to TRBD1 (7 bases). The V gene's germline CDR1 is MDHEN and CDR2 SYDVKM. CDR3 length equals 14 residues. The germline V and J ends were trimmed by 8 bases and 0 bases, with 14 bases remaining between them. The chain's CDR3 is CASSAGGSSYEQYV. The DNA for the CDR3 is TGTGCCAGCTCTGCAGGGGGGAGCTCCTACGAGCAGTACGTC.

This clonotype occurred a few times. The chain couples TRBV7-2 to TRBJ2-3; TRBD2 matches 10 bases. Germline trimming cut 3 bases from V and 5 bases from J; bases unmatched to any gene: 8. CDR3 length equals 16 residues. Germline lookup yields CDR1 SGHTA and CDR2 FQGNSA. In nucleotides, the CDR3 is TGTGCCAGCAGCTTGCCTAGCGGGGGCTGGATAGATACGCAGTATTTT. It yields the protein CASSLPSGGWIDTQYF.

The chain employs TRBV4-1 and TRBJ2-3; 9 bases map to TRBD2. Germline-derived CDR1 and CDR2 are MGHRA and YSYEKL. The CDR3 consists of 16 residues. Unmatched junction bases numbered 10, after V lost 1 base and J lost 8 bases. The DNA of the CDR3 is TGCGCCAGCAGCCAAGGGGCGGGGGGGCCGTGGGGTACGCAGTATTTT. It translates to CASSQGAGGPWGTQYF.

CDR3 nucleotide sequence: TGCAGTGCTAGAGGACGGACCCCCGGGGGGAACACTGAAGCTTTCTTT. Its translation: CSARGRTPGGNTEAFF. The chain uses TRBV20-1 and TRBJ1-1; a weak D match, TRBD1 (5 bases). Per the germline V gene, CDR1 is DFQATT and CDR2 is SNEGSKA (reference sequence). The CDR3 has 16 residues. V gave up 1 base and J gave up 1 base, with 16 bases separating them.

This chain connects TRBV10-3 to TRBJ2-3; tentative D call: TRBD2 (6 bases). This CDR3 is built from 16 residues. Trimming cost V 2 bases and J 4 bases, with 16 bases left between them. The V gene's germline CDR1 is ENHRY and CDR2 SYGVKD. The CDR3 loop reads CAISEPDSGRADTQYF. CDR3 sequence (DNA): TGTGCCATCAGTGAGCCCGACAGCGGGCGGGCAGATACGCAGTATTTT.

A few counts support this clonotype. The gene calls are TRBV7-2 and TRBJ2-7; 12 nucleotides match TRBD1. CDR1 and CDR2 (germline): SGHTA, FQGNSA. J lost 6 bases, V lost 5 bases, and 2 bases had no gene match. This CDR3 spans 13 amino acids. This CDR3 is CASSRDRGREQYV. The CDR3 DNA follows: TGTGCCAGCAGCCGGGACAGGGGGCGCGAGCAGTACGTC.

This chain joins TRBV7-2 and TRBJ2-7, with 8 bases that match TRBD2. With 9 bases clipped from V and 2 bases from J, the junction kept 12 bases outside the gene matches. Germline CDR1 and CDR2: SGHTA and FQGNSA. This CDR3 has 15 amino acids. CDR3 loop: CASTISGVVPYEQYF. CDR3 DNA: TGTGCCAGTACCATTAGCGGGGTTGTTCCCTACGAGCAGTACTTC.

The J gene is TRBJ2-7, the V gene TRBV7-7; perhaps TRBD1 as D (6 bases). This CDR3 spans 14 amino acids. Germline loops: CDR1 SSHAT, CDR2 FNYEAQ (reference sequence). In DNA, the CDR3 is TGTGCTAGCAGCTCCAAGGCCGGGACACCCGAGCAGTACGTC. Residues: CASSSKAGTPEQYV.

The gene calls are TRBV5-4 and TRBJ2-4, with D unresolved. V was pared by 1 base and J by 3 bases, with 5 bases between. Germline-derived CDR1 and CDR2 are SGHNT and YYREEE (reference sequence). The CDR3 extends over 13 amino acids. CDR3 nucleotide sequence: TGTGCCAGCAGCTTGTTGGACAAAAACATTCAGTACTTC. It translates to CASSLLDKNIQYF.

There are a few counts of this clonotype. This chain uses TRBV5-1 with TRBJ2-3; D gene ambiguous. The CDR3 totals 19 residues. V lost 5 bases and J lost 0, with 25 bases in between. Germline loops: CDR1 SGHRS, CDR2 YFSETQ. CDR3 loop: CASSRAPKISAASTDTQYF. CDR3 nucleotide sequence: TGCGCCAGCAGTCGTGCTCCCAAAATCTCCGCCGCTAGCACAGATACGCAGTATTTT.